This T cell receptor (beta chain) was profiled in a study of T-cell reconstitution after alpha-beta-depleted transplantation in children. This clonotype was found many times. Its antigen is still unknown. Study results and limitations: Some patients' high day-60 TCRbeta diversity was traced to surviving recipient T cells and thymic progenitors. At one year after transplant, newly produced T cells mostly accounted for T-cell counts and diversity. Reportedly, roughly two months post-transplant, alpha-beta T cells arose from several hundred expanded graft clones.

J was trimmed by 4 bases and V by 7 bases; bases with no gene match: 9. The CDR3 has 15 amino acids. Construction of the TCRbeta library involved unique molecular identifiers. Via MiXCR, TCRdb re-called the PCR reads, giving one row per CDR3 protein. Seen here are hundreds of thousands of distinct CDR3 sequences, about an eighth observed once, and the top ten hold around 0.79%. Sample: PBMCs, taken before TCRalphabeta/CD19-depleted stem cell transplant. J is TRBJ2-7 and V is TRBV12-3 or TRBV12-4; 11 nucleotides line up with TRBD2. The TCR comes from a girl aged 2 to 10 with congenital amegakaryocytic thrombocytopenia, due to receive a stem cell transplant. CDR3 sequence: CASTRSLAGGYEQYF. The CDR3 nucleotides read TGTGCCAGCACCCGAAGCCTAGCGGGAGGTTACGAGCAGTACTTC.